The TCR beta chain under discussion was sequenced for a study of regulatory T cells in long-lasting Graves disease. Study-wide results and caveats: Patients with persistent disease shared 2,500 or so public clonotypes, outpacing the approximately 920 shared by new patients.

Construction of TCR beta libraries relied on iRepertoire HTBI primers and on Arm-PCR targeting CDR3 regions. TCRdb reprocessed the multiplex PCR reads via MiXCR and lists one record per CDR3 protein. The sample includes 700,000 or so distinct CDR3 sequences, around 30% of them seen just once. Germline CDR1 reads SQVTM; CDR2 reads ANQGSEA. V lost 5 bases, J lost 3 bases, and 8 bases lay in between. This CDR3 contains 11 residues. The time point was: persistent/refractory GD, antithyroid drugs over 5 years with positive TRAb. TCR sequences were obtained from RNA taken from PBMCs. This clonotype was detected many times. Its specificity is not known.

The chain uses TRBV29-1 and TRBJ2-7, with D perhaps matching TRBD1 (6 bases). This sequence originates from a female donor with Graves disease. Sequenced material: peripheral blood mononuclear cells (PBMCs), taken when the disease was refractory, from a patient treated with antithyroid drugs. The CDR3 is CSVLDSYEQYF. DNA for the CDR3: TGCAGCGTTTTGGACAGCTACGAGCAGTACTTC.